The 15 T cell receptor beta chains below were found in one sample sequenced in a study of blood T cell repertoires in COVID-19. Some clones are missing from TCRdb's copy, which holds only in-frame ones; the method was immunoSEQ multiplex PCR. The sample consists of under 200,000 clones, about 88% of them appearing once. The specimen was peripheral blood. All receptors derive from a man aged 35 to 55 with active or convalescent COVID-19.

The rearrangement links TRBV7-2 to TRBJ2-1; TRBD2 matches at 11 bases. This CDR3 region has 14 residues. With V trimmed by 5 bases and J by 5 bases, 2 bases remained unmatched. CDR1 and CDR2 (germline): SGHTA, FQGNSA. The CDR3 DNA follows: TGTGCCAGCAGCCTGACTAGCGGGGACAATGAGCAGTTCTTC. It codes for CASSLTSGDNEQFF.

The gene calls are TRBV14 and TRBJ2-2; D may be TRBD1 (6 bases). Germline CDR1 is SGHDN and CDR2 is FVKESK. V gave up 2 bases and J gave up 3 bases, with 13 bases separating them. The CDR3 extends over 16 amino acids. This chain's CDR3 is CASSQRRQVHTGELFF. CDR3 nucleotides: TGTGCCAGCAGCCAACGCCGACAGGTCCACACCGGGGAGCTGTTTTTT.

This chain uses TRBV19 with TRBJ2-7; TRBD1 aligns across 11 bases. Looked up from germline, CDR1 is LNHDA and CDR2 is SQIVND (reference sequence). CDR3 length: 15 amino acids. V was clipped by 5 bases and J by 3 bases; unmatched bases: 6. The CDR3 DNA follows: TGTGCCAGTAGTGCGTCCGGGACAGGGGGCTACGAGCAGTACTTC. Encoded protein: CASSASGTGGYEQYF.

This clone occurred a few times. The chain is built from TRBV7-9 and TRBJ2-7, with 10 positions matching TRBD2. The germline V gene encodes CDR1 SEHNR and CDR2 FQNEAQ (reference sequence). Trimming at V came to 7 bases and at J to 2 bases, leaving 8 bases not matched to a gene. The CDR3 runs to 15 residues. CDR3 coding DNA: TGTGCCAGCACCCGTAGCGGGGGGCAAACCTACGAGCAGTACTTC. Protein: CASTRSGGQTYEQYF. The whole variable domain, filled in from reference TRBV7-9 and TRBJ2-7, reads DTGVSQNPRHKITKRGQNVTFRCDPISEHNRLYWYRQTLGQGPEFLTYFQNEAQLEKSRLLSDRFSAERPKGSFSTLEIQRTEQGDSAMYLCASTRSGGQTYEQYFGPGTRLTVT.

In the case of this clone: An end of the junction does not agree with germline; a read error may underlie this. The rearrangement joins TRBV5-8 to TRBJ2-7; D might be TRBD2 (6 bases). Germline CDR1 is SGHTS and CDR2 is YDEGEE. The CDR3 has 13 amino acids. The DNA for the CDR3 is TGTGCCAGCAGCTTGGGATTTGGCAGGGACTGGCCCTTC. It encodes CASSLGFGRDWPF.

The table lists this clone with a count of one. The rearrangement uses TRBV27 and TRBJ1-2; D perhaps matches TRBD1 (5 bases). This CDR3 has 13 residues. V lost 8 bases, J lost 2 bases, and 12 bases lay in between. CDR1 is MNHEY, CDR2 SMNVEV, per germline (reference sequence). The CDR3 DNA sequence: TGTGCCAGCGGAAAACAGGAAAACTATGGCTACACCTTC. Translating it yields CASGKQENYGYTF.

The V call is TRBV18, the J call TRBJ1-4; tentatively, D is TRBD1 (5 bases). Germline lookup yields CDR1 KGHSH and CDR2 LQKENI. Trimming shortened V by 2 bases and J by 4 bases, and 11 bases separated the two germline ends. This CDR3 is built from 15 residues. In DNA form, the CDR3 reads TGTGCCAGCTCACCAAGGACAAAGGGTAATGAAAAACTGTTTTTT. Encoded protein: CASSPRTKGNEKLFF.

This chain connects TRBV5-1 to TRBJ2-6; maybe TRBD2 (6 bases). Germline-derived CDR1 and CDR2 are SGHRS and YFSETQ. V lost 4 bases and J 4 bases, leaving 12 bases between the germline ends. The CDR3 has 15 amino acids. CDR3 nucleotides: TGCGCCAGCAGCCCCCGGGGGATCGGGGCCAACGTCCTGACTTTC. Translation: CASSPRGIGANVLTF. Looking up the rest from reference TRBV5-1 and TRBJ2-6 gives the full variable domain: KAGVTQTPRYLIKTRGQQVTLSCSPISGHRSVSWYQQTPGQGLQFLFEYFSETQRNKGNFPGRFSGRQFSNSRSEMNVSTLELGDSALYLCASSPRGIGANVLTFGAGSRLTVL.

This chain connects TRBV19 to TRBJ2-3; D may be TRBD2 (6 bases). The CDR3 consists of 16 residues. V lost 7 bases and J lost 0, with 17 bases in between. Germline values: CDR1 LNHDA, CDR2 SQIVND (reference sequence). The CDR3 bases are TGTGCCAGTACCCCTTCCCGGGAGCGCAGCACAGATACGCAGTATTTT. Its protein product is CASTPSRERSTDTQYF.

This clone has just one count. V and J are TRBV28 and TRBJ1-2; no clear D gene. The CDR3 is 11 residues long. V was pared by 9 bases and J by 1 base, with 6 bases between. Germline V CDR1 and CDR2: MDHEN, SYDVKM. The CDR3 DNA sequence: TGTGCCAGTGGGAGTAACTATGGCTACACCTTC. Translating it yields CASGSNYGYTF.

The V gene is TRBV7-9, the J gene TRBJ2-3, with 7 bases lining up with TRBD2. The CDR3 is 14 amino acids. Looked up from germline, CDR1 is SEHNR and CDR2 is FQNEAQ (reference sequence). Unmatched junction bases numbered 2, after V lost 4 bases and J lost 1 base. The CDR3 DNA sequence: TGTGCCAGCAGCTCTAGCGGCGGCACAGATACGCAGTATTTT. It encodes CASSSSGGTDTQYF. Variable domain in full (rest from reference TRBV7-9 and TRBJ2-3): DTGVSQNPRHKITKRGQNVTFRCDPISEHNRLYWYRQTLGQGPEFLTYFQNEAQLEKSRLLSDRFSAERPKGSFSTLEIQRTEQGDSAMYLCASSSSGGTDTQYFGPGTRLTVL.

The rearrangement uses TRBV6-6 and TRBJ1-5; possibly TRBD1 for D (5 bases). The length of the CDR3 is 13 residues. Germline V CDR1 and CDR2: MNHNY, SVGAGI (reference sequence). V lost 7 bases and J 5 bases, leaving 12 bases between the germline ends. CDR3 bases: TGTGCCAGCAACGACAGACCGGATCAGCCCCAGCATTTT. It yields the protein CASNDRPDQPQHF.

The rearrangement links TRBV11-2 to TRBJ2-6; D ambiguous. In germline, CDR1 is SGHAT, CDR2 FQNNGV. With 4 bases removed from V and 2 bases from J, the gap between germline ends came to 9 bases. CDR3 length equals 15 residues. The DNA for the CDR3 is TGTGCCAGCAGCTCGGTCCAAACTGGGGCCAACGTCCTGACTTTC. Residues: CASSSVQTGANVLTF.

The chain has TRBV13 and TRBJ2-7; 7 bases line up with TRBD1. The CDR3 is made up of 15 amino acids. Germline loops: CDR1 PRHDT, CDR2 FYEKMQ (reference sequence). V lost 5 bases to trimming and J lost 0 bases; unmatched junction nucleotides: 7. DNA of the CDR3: TGTGCCAGCAGCGACCCTGACAGGGTCTCCTACGAGCAGTACTTC. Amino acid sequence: CASSDPDRVSYEQYF.

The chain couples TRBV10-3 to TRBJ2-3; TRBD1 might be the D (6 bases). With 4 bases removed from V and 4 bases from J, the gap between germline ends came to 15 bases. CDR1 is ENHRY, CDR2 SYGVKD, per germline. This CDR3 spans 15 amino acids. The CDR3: CAISGGDKGADTQYF. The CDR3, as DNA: TGTGCCATCAGTGGTGGGGACAAGGGGGCAGATACGCAGTATTTT.